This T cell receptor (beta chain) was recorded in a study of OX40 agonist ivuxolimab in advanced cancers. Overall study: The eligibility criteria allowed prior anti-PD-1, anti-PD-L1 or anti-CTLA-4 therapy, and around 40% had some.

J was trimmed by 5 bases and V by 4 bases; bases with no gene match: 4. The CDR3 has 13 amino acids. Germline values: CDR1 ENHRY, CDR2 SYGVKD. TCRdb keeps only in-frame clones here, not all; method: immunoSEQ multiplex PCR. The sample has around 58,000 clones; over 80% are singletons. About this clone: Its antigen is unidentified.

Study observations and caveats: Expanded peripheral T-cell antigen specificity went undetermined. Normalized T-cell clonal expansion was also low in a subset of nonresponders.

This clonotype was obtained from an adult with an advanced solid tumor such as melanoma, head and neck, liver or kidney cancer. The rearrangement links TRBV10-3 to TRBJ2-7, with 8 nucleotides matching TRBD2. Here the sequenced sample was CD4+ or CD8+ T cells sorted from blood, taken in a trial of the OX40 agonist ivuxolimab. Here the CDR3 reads CAISGTSTNEQYF. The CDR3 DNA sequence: TGTGCCATCAGTGGGACTAGCACGAACGAGCAGTACTTC.